One sample yielded the 8 T cell receptor beta chains listed below, sequenced in a study of blood T cell repertoires in COVID-19 (dated by TCRdb to about 2020). The method behind the library was the immunoSEQ multiplex PCR assay. Held by TCRdb, this immuneACCESS table contains in-frame sequences only and omits some clones. Under half of the omission traces to an unresolved V gene where checked; the cause of the rest is unknown. The sample data list 20,000 to 25,000 clones, and 86% of these were observed just once. The top ten hold roughly 3.5% of the sample. The sample was peripheral blood. The receptors were sampled from a man between 45 and 60 years old with active COVID-19.

The chain joins TRBV19 to TRBJ1-6; 8 positions agree with TRBD1. Germline V gene lookup returns CDR1 LNHDA and CDR2 SQIVND (reference sequence). The CDR3 loop spans 15 amino acids. V shed 3 bases and J 9 bases; nucleotides not matched to a gene: 7. CDR3 sequence reads: CASSMDRDVGSPLHF. The CDR3 DNA sequence: TGTGCCAGTAGTATGGACAGGGATGTTGGTTCACCCCTCCACTTT.

This chain links TRBV7-9 with TRBJ2-5, with D possibly being TRBD2 (6 bases). This CDR3 has 15 amino acids. V was shortened by 5 bases and J by 5 bases, with 18 bases between the two germline ends. CDR1 SEHNR and CDR2 FQNEAQ come from the germline V gene (reference sequence). The CDR3 nucleotides are TGTGCCAGCAGCCCCGGACTACAGGCCCCTGAGACCCAGTACTTC. Its translation is CASSPGLQAPETQYF. Complete variable domain (other parts from reference TRBV7-9 and TRBJ2-5): DTGVSQNPRHKITKRGQNVTFRCDPISEHNRLYWYRQTLGQGPEFLTYFQNEAQLEKSRLLSDRFSAERPKGSFSTLEIQRTEQGDSAMYLCASSPGLQAPETQYFGPGTRLLVL.

This chain joins TRBV13 and TRBJ1-5, with D possibly TRBD1 on 5 matching bases. CDR3 size: 15 residues. Germline CDR1 reads PRHDT; CDR2 reads FYEKMQ (reference sequence). Trimming took off 2 bases at V and 0 bases at J, with 8 bases between the two ends. In DNA form, the CDR3 reads TGTGCCAGCAGCTTAAGGGGTTATAGCAATCAGCCCCAGCATTTT. Its protein is CASSLRGYSNQPQHF.

V gene TRBV5-1 combines with J gene TRBJ2-5, with D perhaps matching TRBD1 (5 bases). Trimming shortened V by 0 bases and J by 4 bases, and 10 bases separated the two germline ends. Germline V gene sequence: CDR1 SGHRS, CDR2 YFSETQ. CDR3 length: 14 residues. CDR3 in amino acids: CASSLEPGRETQYF. In nucleotides, the CDR3 is TGCGCCAGCAGCTTGGAACCAGGGCGAGAGACCCAGTACTTC.

The chain joins TRBV6-5 to TRBJ2-7; 7 bases align to TRBD1. V was pared by 6 bases and J by 6 bases, with 5 bases of the junction left unmatched. The CDR3 is made up of 12 amino acids. The germline gives CDR1 MNHEY, CDR2 SVGAGI. The CDR3 loop reads CASRTGRGEQYF. CDR3 sequence (DNA): TGTGCCAGCAGGACAGGGAGAGGCGAGCAGTACTTC.

This clone was found once. The genes are TRBV4-1 and TRBJ1-1; maybe TRBD1 (6 bases). The germline gives CDR1 MGHRA, CDR2 YSYEKL. This CDR3 is built from 18 residues. V was pared by 4 bases and J by 5 bases, with 26 bases between. CDR3 loop: CASSPAETTGKLITEAFF. The CDR3 DNA follows: TGCGCCAGCAGCCCGGCAGAGACCACAGGGAAGCTGATTACTGAAGCTTTCTTT.

CDR3 loop: CASSSQGRQPQHF. CDR3 bases: TGTGCCAGCAGCTCACAGGGTAGGCAGCCCCAGCATTTT. V and J are TRBV7-2 and TRBJ1-5; D may be TRBD1 (6 bases). V was trimmed by 4 bases and J by 7 bases, leaving 11 bases between them. From germline, CDR1 is SGHTA and CDR2 FQGNSA. This CDR3 is 13 amino acids long.

This clone has only one observation. This chain links TRBV5-1 with TRBJ1-1, with D possibly matching TRBD1 (6 bases). Germline V lookup: CDR1 SGHRS, CDR2 YFSETQ. V was pared by 1 base and J by 1 base, with 11 bases between. CDR3 length: 15 residues. CDR3 DNA sequence: TGCGCCAGCAGCTTGTTCGCAGGGGCGAACACTGAAGCTTTCTTT. Translating gives CASSLFAGANTEAFF.